This TCR beta chain was obtained from a study of shared clonotypes between healthy human individuals. In the source study's methods: Because ImmunoSEQ provided only junction sequences with no quality scores, the filtering differed. The repertoire was sequenced with immunoSEQ multiplex PCR; TCRdb's copy has only in-frame clones and lacks some. The DNA was the basis for D and trimming; V, J and clone size are from that table. The sample lists more than 2 million clones; roughly 95% were seen once. CD45RO-negative, CCR7-selected cells formed the naive CD8 fraction, which excluded terminally differentiated effector memory CD45RA+ cells. This TCR was sampled from a man aged 18 to 29 in good health. Some clones in this sample may be carry-over from other donors' samples. Sequencing input: naive CD8+ T cells from PBMCs.

Here the CDR3 reads CASSIQGRIYEQYF. Here the CDR3 DNA reads TGTGCCAGCAGTATACAGGGCAGGATTTACGAGCAGTACTTC. The chain couples TRBV27 to TRBJ2-5; tentative D call: TRBD1 (6 bases). The DNA end is a closer match to TRBJ2-7, so the J assignment may be wrong. The length of the CDR3 is 14 residues. CDR1 MNHEY and CDR2 SMNVEV come from the germline V gene (reference sequence).